Reported below is one TCR beta chain. Original processing notes: The authors estimated nucleated cell counts from reference gene primer amplification. Libraries were prepared by immunoSEQ multiplex PCR; TCRdb keeps only in-frame clonotypes and omits some of them. The DNA gave D and trimming, while V, J and clone size come from that table. The sample lists under 50,000 clones; about three quarters were seen once. V trimming: 4 bases; J trimming: 2 bases; junction bases outside the gene matches: 1. The CDR3 spans 15 residues. The germline CDR1 and CDR2 sequences are LNHDA and SQIVND (reference sequence). The sample comes from a study of blood T cell repertoires in COVID-19. Study in general: Sites in the United States, Italy and Spain provided acute and convalescent COVID-19 samples. The analysed material was cDNA or gDNA that came from T cells, B-cell-depleted T cells, or PBMCs.

The sample consisted of peripheral blood. The chain joins TRBV19 to TRBJ1-3; 11 bases map to TRBD1. The receptor was isolated from a human donor with active or convalescent COVID-19. The donor label of this sample is uncertain. CDR3 sequence reads: CASSTGQGAGNTIYF. The CDR3 region has the DNA TGTGCCAGTAGTACGGGACAGGGGGCTGGAAACACCATATATTTT.